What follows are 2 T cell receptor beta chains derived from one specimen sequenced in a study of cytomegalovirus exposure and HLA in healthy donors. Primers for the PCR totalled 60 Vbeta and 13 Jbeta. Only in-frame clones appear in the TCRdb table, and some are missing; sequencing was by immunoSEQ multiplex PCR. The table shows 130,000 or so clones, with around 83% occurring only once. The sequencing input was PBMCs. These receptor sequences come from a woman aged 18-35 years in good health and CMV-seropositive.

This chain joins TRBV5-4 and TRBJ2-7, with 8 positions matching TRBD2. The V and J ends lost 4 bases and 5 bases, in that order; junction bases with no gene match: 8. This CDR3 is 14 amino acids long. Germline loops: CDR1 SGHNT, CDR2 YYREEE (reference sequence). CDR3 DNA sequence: TGTGCCAGCAGCCGGGGGACGGGGGGGGACGAGCAGTACTTC. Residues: CASSRGTGGDEQYF.

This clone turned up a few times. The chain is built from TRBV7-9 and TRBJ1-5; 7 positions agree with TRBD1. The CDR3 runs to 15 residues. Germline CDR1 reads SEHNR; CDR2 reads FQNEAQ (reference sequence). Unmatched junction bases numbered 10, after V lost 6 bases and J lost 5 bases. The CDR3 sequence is CASSRDRVSDQPQHF. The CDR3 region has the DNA TGTGCCAGCAGTAGAGACAGGGTTAGTGATCAGCCCCAGCATTTT.